Below are 2 T cell receptor beta chains sequenced from a single sample in a study of blood T cell repertoires in COVID-19. Generated by immunoSEQ multiplex PCR, the TCRdb table keeps only in-frame clones and is missing some. Seen here are approximately 180,000 clones, approximately 85% observed once, and the top ten hold 3% to 4%. Sample: peripheral blood. These receptors were collected from a man in his fifties or sixties with acute or convalescent COVID-19.

This chain links TRBV30 with TRBJ2-7; 9 bases line up with TRBD2. CDR3 length equals 16 residues. CDR1 GTSNPN and CDR2 SVGIG come from the germline V gene (reference sequence). Trimming at V came to 2 bases and at J to 5 bases, leaving 13 bases not matched to a gene. The CDR3 region has the DNA TGTGCCTGGAGTACCTCTCCCCAGCGGGAGGATGACGAGCAGTACTTC. Its protein is CAWSTSPQREDDEQYF.

This chain connects TRBV21-1 to TRBJ1-1; TRBD1 is taken as the D call from the table, unchecked against the DNA. TRBV21-1 constitutes a pseudogene. The CDR3 sequence is 15 residues long. The CDR3 loop reads CASSIPGQGDNEAFF. The CDR3 region has the DNA TGTGCCAGCAGCATCCCGGGACAGGGGGATAATGAAGCTTTCTTT.